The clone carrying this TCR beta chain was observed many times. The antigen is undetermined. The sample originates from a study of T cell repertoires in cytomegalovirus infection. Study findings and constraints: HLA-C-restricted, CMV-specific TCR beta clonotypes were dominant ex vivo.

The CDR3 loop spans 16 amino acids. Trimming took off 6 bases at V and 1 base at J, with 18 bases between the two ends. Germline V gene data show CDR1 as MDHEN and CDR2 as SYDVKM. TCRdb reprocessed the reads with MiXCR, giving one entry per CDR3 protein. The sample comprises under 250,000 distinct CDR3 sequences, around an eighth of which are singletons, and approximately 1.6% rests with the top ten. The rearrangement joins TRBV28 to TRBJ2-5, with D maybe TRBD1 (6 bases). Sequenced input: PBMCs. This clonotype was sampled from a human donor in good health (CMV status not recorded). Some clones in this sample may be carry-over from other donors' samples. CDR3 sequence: CASSPLLGQIQETQYF. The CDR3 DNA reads TGTGCCAGCAGCCCTCTCCTCGGACAGATCCAAGAGACCCAGTACTTC.